The present T cell receptor beta chain was sequenced within a study of T-cell memory formation after mild COVID-19. General study findings and limits: Contracting clones localized mainly to CM and EM when CD4+ and mainly to EMRA when CD8+. Prior to infection, memory already included some responding clones, suggesting cross-reactive memory joined. Contracting clones, day 15 to 85, had balanced CD4/CD8, and later expanders favored CD4+.

Only a few counts were recorded for this clonotype. Its antigen is unknown. The CDR3 totals 14 residues. Trimming pared 5 bases from V and 6 bases from J, leaving 17 bases between. CDR1 and CDR2 (germline): SEHNR, FQNEAQ (reference sequence). cDNA libraries for TCR alpha and TCR beta, carrying sample barcodes and UMIs, came from 5'RACE with constant-segment primers. In TCRdb, the 5' RACE reads were re-called with MiXCR into one record per CDR3 protein. The sample includes 250,000 to 300,000 distinct CDR3 sequences, 15% to 20% of them seen just once. The V gene is TRBV7-9, the J gene TRBJ2-7, with D maybe TRBD1 (6 bases). Source material: PBMCs or a T cell subset sorted from them (not recorded which). The receptor's source is a man between 18 and 29 years old who had mild COVID-19 (a few samples of this study predate the infection). Cell type and time point are not known. The CDR3 sequence is CASSPRDMEPEQYF. CDR3 bases: TGTGCCAGCAGCCCCCGGGACATGGAACCCGAGCAGTACTTC.